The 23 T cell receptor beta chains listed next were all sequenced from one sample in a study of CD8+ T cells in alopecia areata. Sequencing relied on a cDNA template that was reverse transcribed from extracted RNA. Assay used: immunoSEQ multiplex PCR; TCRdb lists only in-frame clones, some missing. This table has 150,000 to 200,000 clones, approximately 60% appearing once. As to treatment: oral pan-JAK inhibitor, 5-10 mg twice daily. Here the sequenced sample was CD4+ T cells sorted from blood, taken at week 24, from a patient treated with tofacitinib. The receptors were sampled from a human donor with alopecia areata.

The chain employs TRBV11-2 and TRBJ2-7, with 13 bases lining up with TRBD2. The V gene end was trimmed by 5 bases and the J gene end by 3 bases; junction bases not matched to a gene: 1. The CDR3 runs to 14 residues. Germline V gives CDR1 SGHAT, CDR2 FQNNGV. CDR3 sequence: CASSRTSGGYEQYF. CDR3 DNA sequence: TGTGCCAGCAGCCGGACTAGCGGGGGCTACGAGCAGTACTTC.

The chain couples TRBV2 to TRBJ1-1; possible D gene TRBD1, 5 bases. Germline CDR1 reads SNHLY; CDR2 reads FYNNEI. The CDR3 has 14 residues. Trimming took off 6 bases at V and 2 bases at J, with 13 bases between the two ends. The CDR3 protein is CASSPGGINTEAFF. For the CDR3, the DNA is TGTGCCAGCAGCCCGGGGGGTATCAACACTGAAGCTTTCTTT.

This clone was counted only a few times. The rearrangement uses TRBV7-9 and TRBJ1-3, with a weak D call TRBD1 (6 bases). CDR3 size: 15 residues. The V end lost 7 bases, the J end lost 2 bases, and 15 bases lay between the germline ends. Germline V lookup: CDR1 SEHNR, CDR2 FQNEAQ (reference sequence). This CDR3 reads CASTETGMPGNTIYF. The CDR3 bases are TGTGCCAGCACCGAAACAGGGATGCCTGGAAACACCATATATTTT. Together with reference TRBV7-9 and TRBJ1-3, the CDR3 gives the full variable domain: DTGVSQNPRHKITKRGQNVTFRCDPISEHNRLYWYRQTLGQGPEFLTYFQNEAQLEKSRLLSDRFSAERPKGSFSTLEIQRTEQGDSAMYLCASTETGMPGNTIYFGEGSWLTVV.

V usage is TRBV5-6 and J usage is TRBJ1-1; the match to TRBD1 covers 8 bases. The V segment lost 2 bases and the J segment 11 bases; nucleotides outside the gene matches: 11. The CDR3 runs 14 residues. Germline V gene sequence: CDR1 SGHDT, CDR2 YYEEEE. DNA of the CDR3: TGTGCCAGCAGCTTAAGAACAGGGGGATGGCGTGCTTTCTTT. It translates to CASSLRTGGWRAFF.

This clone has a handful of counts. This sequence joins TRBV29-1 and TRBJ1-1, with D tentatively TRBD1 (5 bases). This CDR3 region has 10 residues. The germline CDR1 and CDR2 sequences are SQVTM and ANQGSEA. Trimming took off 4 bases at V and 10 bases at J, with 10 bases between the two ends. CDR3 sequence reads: CSVGRDRAFF. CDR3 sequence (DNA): TGCAGCGTTGGTCGAGACAGAGCTTTCTTT.

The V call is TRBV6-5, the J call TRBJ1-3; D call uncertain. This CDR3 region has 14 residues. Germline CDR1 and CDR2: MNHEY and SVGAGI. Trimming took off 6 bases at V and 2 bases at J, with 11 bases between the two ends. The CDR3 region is CASRSSLAGNTIYF. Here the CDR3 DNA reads TGTGCCAGCAGATCTAGCCTTGCTGGAAACACCATATATTTT.

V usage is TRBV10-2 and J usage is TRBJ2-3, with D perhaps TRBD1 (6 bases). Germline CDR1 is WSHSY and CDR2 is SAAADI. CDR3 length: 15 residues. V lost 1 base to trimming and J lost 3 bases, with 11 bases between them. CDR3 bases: TGCGCCAGCAGTGAGTTGATGGGGGCTACAGATACGCAGTATTTT. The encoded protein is CASSELMGATDTQYF.

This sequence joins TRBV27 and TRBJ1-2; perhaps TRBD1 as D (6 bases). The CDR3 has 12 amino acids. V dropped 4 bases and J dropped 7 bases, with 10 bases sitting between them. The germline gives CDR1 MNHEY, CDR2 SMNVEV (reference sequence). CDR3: CASSSTTGGYTF. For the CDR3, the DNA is TGTGCCAGCAGTTCCACGACAGGTGGCTACACCTTC.

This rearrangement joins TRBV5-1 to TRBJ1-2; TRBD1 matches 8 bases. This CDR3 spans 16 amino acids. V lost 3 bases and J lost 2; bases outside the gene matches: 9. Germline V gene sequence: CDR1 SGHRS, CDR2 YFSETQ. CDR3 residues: CASSSHGQGENYGYTF. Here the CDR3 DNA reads TGCGCCAGCAGCTCACACGGACAGGGCGAAAACTATGGCTACACCTTC.

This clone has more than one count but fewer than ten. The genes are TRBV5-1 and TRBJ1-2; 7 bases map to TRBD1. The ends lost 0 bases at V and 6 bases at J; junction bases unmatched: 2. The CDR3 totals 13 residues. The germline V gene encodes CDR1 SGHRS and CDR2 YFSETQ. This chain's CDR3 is CASSLGQGDGYTF. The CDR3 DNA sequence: TGCGCCAGCAGCTTGGGACAGGGTGATGGCTACACCTTC.

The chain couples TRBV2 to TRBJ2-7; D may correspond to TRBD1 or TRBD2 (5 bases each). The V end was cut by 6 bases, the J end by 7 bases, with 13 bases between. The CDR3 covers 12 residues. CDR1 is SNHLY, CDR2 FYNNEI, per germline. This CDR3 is CASRQDTGEQYF. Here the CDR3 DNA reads TGTGCCAGCAGACAGGACACGGGGGAGCAGTACTTC.

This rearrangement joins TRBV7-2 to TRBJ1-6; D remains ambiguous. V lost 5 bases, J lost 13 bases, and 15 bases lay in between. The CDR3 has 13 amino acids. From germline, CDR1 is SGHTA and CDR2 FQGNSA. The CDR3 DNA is TGTGCCAGCAGCCCCCAAACGGATAGGCCCCTCCACTTT. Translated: CASSPQTDRPLHF. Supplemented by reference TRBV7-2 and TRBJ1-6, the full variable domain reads GAGVSQSPSNKVTEKGKDVELRCDPISGHTALYWYRQSLGQGLEFLIYFQGNSAPDKSGLPSDRFSAERTGGSVSTLTIQRTQQEDSAVYLCASSPQTDRPLHFGNGTRLTVT.

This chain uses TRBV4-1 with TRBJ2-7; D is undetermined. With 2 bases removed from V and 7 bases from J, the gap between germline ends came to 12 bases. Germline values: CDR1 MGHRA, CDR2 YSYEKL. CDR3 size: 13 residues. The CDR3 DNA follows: TGCGCCAGCAGCCAAATAGGCCTCGCAGAGCAGTACTTC. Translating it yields CASSQIGLAEQYF.

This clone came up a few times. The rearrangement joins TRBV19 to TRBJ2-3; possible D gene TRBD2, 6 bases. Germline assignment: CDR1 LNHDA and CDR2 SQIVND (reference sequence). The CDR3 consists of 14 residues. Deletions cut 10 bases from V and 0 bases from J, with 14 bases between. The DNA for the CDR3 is TGTGCCACCCGGGAGCTTATCAGCACAGATACGCAGTATTTT. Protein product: CATRELISTDTQYF. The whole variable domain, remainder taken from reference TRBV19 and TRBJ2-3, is DGGITQSPKYLFRKEGQNVTLSCEQNLNHDAMYWYRQDPGQGLRLIYYSQIVNDFQKGDIAEGYSVSREKKESFPLTVTSAQKNPTAFYLCATRELISTDTQYFGPGTRLTVL.

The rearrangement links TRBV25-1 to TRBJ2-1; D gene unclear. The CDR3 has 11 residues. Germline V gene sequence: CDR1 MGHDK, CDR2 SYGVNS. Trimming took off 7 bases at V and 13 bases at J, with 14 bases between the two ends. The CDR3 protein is CASIDRSHQFF. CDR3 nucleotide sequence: TGTGCCAGCATCGATAGATCCCATCAGTTCTTC.

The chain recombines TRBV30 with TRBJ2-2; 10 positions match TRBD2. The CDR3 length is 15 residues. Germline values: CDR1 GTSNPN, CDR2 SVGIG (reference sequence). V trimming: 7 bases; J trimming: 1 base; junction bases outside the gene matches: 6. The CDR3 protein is CASLSSGGNTGELFF. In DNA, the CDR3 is TGTGCCTCCCTCTCTAGCGGGGGGAACACCGGGGAGCTGTTTTTT. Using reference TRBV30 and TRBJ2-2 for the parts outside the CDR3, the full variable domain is SQTIHQWPATLVQPVGSPLSLECTVEGTSNPNLYWYRQAAGRGLQLLFYSVGIGQISSEVPQNLSASRPQDRQFILSSKKLLLSDSGFYLCASLSSGGNTGELFFGEGSRLTVL.

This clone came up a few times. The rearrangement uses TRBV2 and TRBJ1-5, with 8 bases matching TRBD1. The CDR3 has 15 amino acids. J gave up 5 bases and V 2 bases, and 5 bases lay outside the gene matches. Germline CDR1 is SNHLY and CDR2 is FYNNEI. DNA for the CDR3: TGTGCCAGCAGTGAAATGGACAGGGTCGATCAGCCCCAGCATTTT. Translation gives CASSEMDRVDQPQHF.

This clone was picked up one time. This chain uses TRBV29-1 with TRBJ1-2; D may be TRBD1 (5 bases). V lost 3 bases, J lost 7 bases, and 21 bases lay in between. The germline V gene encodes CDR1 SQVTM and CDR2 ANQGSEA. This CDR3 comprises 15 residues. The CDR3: CSVDRDYLWGSGYTF. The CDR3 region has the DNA TGCAGCGTTGACAGGGATTATTTGTGGGGAAGTGGCTACACCTTC.

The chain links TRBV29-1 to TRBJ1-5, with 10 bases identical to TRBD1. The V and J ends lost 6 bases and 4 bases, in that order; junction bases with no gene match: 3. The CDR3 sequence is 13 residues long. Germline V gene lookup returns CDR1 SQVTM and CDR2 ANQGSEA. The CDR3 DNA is TGCAGCGTGAGACAGGGGGCGAATCAGCCCCAGCATTTT. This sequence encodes CSVRQGANQPQHF.

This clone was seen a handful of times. The CDR3 loop is CASSHRTSGTYEQYF. The CDR3 DNA sequence: TGTGCCAGCAGTCATAGGACTAGCGGGACCTACGAGCAGTACTTC. The chain uses TRBV6-5 and TRBJ2-7; 12 bases are a match to TRBD2. CDR1 MNHEY and CDR2 SVGAGI come from the germline V gene. The CDR3 runs 15 residues. V gave up 5 bases and J gave up 2 bases; unmatched junction bases: 4.

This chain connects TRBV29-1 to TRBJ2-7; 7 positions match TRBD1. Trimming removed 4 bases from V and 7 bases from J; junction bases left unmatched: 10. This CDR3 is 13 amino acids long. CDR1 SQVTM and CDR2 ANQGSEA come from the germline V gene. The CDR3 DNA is TGCAGCGTTGGGGCCGACAGGGCTCGAGAGCAGTACTTC. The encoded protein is CSVGADRAREQYF.

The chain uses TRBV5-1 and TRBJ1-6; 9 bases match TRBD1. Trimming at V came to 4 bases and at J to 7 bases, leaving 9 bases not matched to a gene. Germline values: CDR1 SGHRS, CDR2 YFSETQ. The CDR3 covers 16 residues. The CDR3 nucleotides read TGCGCCAGCAGCCCAGCCGGGACAGGGAGGAATTCACCCCTCCACTTT. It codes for CASSPAGTGRNSPLHF. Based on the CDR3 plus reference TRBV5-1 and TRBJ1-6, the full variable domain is KAGVTQTPRYLIKTRGQQVTLSCSPISGHRSVSWYQQTPGQGLQFLFEYFSETQRNKGNFPGRFSGRQFSNSRSEMNVSTLELGDSALYLCASSPAGTGRNSPLHFGNGTRLTVT.

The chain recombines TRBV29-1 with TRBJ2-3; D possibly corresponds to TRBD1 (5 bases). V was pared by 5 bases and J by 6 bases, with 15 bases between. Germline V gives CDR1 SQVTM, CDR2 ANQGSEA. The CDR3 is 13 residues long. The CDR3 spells CSVQGALGDTQYF. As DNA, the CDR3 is TGCAGCGTTCAAGGGGCCTTGGGGGATACGCAGTATTTT.